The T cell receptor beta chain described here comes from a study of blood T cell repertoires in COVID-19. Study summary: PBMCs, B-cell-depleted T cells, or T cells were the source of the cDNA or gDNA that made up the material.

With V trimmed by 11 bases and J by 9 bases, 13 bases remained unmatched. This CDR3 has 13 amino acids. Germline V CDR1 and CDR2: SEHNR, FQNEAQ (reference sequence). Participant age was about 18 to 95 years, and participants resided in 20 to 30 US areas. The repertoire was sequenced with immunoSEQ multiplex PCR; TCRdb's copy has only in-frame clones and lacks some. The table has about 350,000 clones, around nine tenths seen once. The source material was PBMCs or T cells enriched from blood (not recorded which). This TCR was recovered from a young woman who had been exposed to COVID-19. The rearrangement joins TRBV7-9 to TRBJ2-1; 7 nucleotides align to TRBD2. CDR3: CAGGLTSAGEQFF. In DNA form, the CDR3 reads TGTGCCGGGGGATTAACTAGCGCAGGTGAGCAGTTCTTC.